The present TCR beta chain was sequenced within a study of blood T cells in healthy people across ages. Overall study: Template switching caught about one barcoded beta molecule for each two T cells.

Study findings and constraints: Lack of knowledge of donor CMV status possibly confounded expanded clonotype changes.

Trimming pared 2 bases from V and 3 bases from J, leaving 11 bases between. Germline CDR1 is DFQATT and CDR2 is SNEGSKA (reference sequence). This CDR3 is built from 14 residues. Notes on this clonotype: The target antigen is unknown. This clone may be a read error of a much larger clone one base away.

A J-beta primer mix and a sample-barcoded 5' primer were used in a second PCR of roughly 7 to 12 cycles. TCRdb re-analysed the 5' RACE reads in MiXCR, keeping a single row per CDR3 protein. The sample holds more than 900,000 distinct CDR3 sequences, about 29% seen once. This same sample was also taken into another study, of T cells of mothers and their children. From that second work: Barcodes for each sample and 2-4 random nucleotides were added by the M1S primer used in the second PCR. From each mother came over 9.5 million TCR beta CDR3 reads, and from each child came 3 million to 3.5 million.

Material: blood. The rearrangement uses TRBV20-1 and TRBJ1-5, with D tentatively TRBD1 (5 bases). The sequence was obtained from a woman between 35 and 50 years old in good health. The CDR3 is CSARSGTNNQPQHF. For the CDR3, the DNA is TGCAGTGCTAGATCAGGGACCAACAATCAGCCCCAGCATTTT.